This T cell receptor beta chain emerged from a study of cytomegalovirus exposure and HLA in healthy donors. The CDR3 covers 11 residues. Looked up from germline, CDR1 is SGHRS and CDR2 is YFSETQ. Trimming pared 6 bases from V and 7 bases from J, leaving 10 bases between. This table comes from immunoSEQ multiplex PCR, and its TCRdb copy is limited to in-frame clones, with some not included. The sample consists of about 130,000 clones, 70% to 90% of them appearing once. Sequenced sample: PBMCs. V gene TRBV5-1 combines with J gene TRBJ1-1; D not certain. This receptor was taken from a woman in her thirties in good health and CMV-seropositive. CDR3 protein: CASTEGREAFF. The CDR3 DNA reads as TGCGCCAGCACGGAGGGCCGTGAAGCTTTCTTT.